The 20 T cell receptor beta chains reported below all come from one sample, sequenced in a study of tissue T cells after allogeneic stem cell transplantation. Generated by immunoSEQ multiplex PCR, the TCRdb table keeps only in-frame clones and is missing some. Among roughly 21,000 clones listed, 69% were seen once. Material: blood. The receptors were sampled from a female BALB/c mouse in good health. As its MHC haplotype, the strain has H2-d.

As for this clone: Gene names are the mouse ones. The CDR3 end falls 1 residue outside the read, so it is completed with the germline J gene. The genes are TRBV4 and TRBJ1-6, with D perhaps TRBD1 (6 bases). TRBJ1-6 is filed as an ORF, its function uncertain. This CDR3 is 16 amino acids long. V was shortened by 5 bases and J by 3 bases, with 14 bases between the two germline ends. CDR1 is LGHDT, CDR2 YNNKQL, per germline (reference sequence). The CDR3 here is CASSATGTIYNSPLYF. The CDR3 DNA, read in part, is TGTGCCAGCAGCGCAACCGGGACAATCTATAATTCGCCCCTCTAC.

Remarks on this clone: Each gene name is a mouse one. The read comes to an end 1 residue before the CDR3 does, leaving the germline J gene to fill in the end. The genes are TRBV13-2 and TRBJ1-1; 7 bases match TRBD1. Germline loops: CDR1 NNHNN, CDR2 SYGAGS (reference sequence). The ends lost 3 bases at V and 0 bases at J; junction bases unmatched: 2. The CDR3 consists of 14 residues. Incomplete CDR3 DNA: TGTGCCAGCGGTGGACAGGGTGCAAACACAGAAGTCTTC. Translated, it gives CASGGQGANTEVF. The full CDR3 protein is CASGGQGANTEVFF.

This clone appeared once. Gene names denote mouse genes. The read ends 1 residue early relative to the CDR3; the germline J gene fills the gap. The sample holds other DNA sequences that translate to the same CDR3. The chain recombines TRBV4 with TRBJ2-4; D is unclear. V was cut by 3 bases and J by 1 base, with 5 bases left in between. CDR3 size: 13 residues. Germline lookup yields CDR1 LGHDT and CDR2 YNNKQL (reference sequence). The CDR3: CASSYWGQNTLYF. CDR3 DNA (partial): TGTGCCAGCAGCTATTGGGGTCAAAACACCTTGTAC.

Note on this clone: The gene names given are mouse names. The read terminates 1 residue ahead of where the CDR3 ends, so the germline J gene completes it. This sequence joins TRBV5 and TRBJ1-6, with unresolved D. TRBJ1-6 belongs to the ORF category, with a function that is uncertain. There are 14 residues in the CDR3. Germline V gene sequence: CDR1 LGHNA, CDR2 YNLKQL (reference sequence). V was cut by 3 bases and J by 2 bases, with 5 bases left in between. CDR3 residues: CASSQTTYNSPLYF. Partial CDR3 DNA: TGTGCCAGCAGCCAGACAACCTATAATTCGCCCCTCTAC.

As concerns this clone: The genes are named according to mouse. The read ends 1 residue before the CDR3 terminus; that terminus is restored from the germline J gene. This chain uses TRBV17 with TRBJ2-1; 8 nucleotides align to TRBD2. The CDR3 runs 15 residues. Germline CDR1 is MNHDT and CDR2 is YYDKIL. V dropped 0 bases and J dropped 7; count of bases not matched to a gene: 5. The CDR3 spells CASSRDWGAGAEQFF. CDR3 bases read: TGTGCTAGCAGTAGAGACTGGGGGGCAGGGGCTGAGCAGTTC. The whole variable domain, remainder taken from reference TRBV17 and TRBJ2-1, is DTTVKQNPRYKLARVGKPVNLICSQTMNHDTMYWYQKKPNQAPKLLLFYYDKILNREADTFEKFQSSRPNNSFCSLYIGSAGLEYSAMYLCASSRDWGAGAEQFFGPGTRLTVL.

On this clone: Gene names denote mouse genes. Sequencing ends 1 residue short of the CDR3 end; the germline J gene provides the rest. The chain carries TRBV29 and TRBJ1-4; D call uncertain. Deletions cut 4 bases from V and 0 bases from J, with 6 bases between. The CDR3 runs 14 residues. Germline assignment: CDR1 MSHET and CDR2 SYDVDS. The CDR3: CASSYRISNERLFF. CDR3 bases read: TGTGCTAGCAGTTATCGGATTTCCAACGAAAGATTATTT.

A word on this clone: These gene names are mouse names. The read is 1 residue too short to cover the CDR3 end, so that end is filled in from the germline J gene. V usage is TRBV19 and J usage is TRBJ2-3; tentatively, D is TRBD1 (6 bases). Per germline, CDR1 FNHDT and CDR2 SITEND (reference sequence). The CDR3 runs 15 residues. The ends were cut back, 5 bases at V and 0 bases at J, with 13 bases in the middle. The CDR3 bases that were read are TGTGCCAGCAGCCTAGGACAGACTAGTGCAGAAACGCTGTAT. This sequence encodes CASSLGQTSAETLY. The whole CDR3 protein is CASSLGQTSAETLYF.

This clone has a handful of counts. Gene names refer to mouse genes. The sequenced CDR3 bases are TGTGCCTGGAGAGGACTTTCCAACGAAAGATTATTT. Encoded protein: CAWRGLSNERLF. In full, the CDR3 reads CAWRGLSNERLFF. The chain links TRBV31 to TRBJ1-4; the D is unclear. The read terminates 1 residue ahead of where the CDR3 ends, so the germline J gene completes it. The V gene lost 3 bases and the J gene lost 0 bases, with 5 bases spanning the gap. This CDR3 has 13 amino acids. The germline gives CDR1 GKSSPN, CDR2 SITVG.

About this clone itself: Germline and genes here are mouse. The CDR3 goes on 1 residue after the read ends, and that part is filled in from the germline J gene. The rearrangement joins TRBV2 to TRBJ2-3; D ambiguous. The germline V gene encodes CDR1 LGHNA and CDR2 YSYQKL. CDR3 size: 13 residues. Trimming left V 2 bases short and J 1 base short, with 4 bases between. The CDR3 reads CASSQLGAETLYF. CDR3 bases read: TGTGCCAGCAGCCAACTGGGTGCAGAAACGCTGTAT.

Concerning this clone: An end of the junction differs from the germline gene, which may be a read error. Any gene name here is a mouse gene name. The sequenced fragment ends 1 residue before the CDR3 boundary, so the rest is inferred from the germline J gene. The V and J genes are TRBV13-1 and TRBJ2-1; 9 nucleotides align to TRBD2. CDR3 length: 16 amino acids. Germline V CDR1 and CDR2: NSHNY, SYGAGN. The covered CDR3 bases are TGTGTCAGCAGTGATGCAGGGGACTGGGAGTATGCTGAGCAGTTC. The encoded protein is CVSSDAGDWEYAEQF. In full, the CDR3 is CVSSDAGDWEYAEQFF.

Remarks on this clone: These gene names are mouse names. The read ends 1 residue before the CDR3 terminus; that terminus is restored from the germline J gene. This chain connects TRBV5 to TRBJ2-5, with 7 bases that match TRBD1. V was pared by 0 bases and J by 6 bases, with 6 bases of the junction left unmatched. This CDR3 has 15 amino acids. Germline V gene sequence: CDR1 LGHNA, CDR2 YNLKQL (reference sequence). Incomplete CDR3 DNA: TGTGCCAGCAGCCAAGATTCCAGGGGGAGGGACACCCAGTAC. Its translation is CASSQDSRGRDTQY. The whole CDR3 sequence reads CASSQDSRGRDTQYF.

With regard to this clone: Here the gene names and germline are mouse. The CDR3 end falls 1 residue outside the read, so it is completed with the germline J gene. The V call is TRBV2, the J call TRBJ1-2; no firm D call. The germline V gene encodes CDR1 LGHNA and CDR2 YSYQKL. The CDR3 contains 14 residues. V lost 0 bases, J lost 1 base, and 6 bases lay in between. CDR3 residues: CASSQDLGNSDYTF. The CDR3 bases that were read are TGTGCCAGCAGCCAAGATTTGGGAAACTCCGACTACACC.

Concerning this clone itself: The gene symbols are mouse symbols. The CDR3 is cut off 1 residue early in the read; its end comes from the germline J gene. This chain uses TRBV14 with TRBJ1-5, with 7 bases matching TRBD1. The germline CDR1 and CDR2 sequences are SGHDT and FRDEAV. Trimming took 1 base from V and 2 from J; bases not matched to a gene: 3. There are 15 residues in the CDR3. The CDR3 DNA, read in part, is TGTGCCAGCAGTTTCGCCGGGACAGACAACCAGGCTCCGCTT. The encoded protein is CASSFAGTDNQAPL. Given in full, the CDR3 is CASSFAGTDNQAPLF.

Remarks on this clone: Gene and germline names: mouse. The DNA ends 1 residue before the CDR3 does, and the rest of the CDR3 is filled in from the germline J gene. The chain joins TRBV13-2 to TRBJ2-5, with 8 bases that match TRBD2. The germline V gene has CDR1 NNHNN and CDR2 SYGAGS (reference sequence). J lost 3 bases, V lost 3 bases, and 6 bases had no gene match. The CDR3 covers 15 residues. This CDR3 reads CASGGPGLEQDTQYF. Partial CDR3 DNA: TGTGCCAGCGGTGGTCCGGGACTGGAGCAAGACACCCAGTAC.

Worth noting for this clone: Gene names and germline refer to mouse. The read comes to an end 1 residue before the CDR3 does, leaving the germline J gene to fill in the end. The chain combines TRBV1 with TRBJ2-4; 7 nucleotides align to TRBD2. With V trimmed by 0 bases and J by 0 bases, 0 bases remained unmatched. Germline V gene sequence: CDR1 NSQYPW, CDR2 LRSPGD (reference sequence). The CDR3 has 15 amino acids. CDR3 bases read: TGCACCTGCAGTGCAGATGGGGGGAGTCAAAACACCTTGTAC. As protein: CTCSADGGSQNTLY. The full CDR3 sequence reads CTCSADGGSQNTLYF.

As regards this clone: Any gene name here is a mouse gene name. The CDR3 protein is CASSRTANSDYTF. The DNA read from the CDR3 is TGTGCTAGCAGTCGGACAGCAAACTCCGACTACACC. The genes are TRBV29 and TRBJ1-2; weak D call: TRBD1 (6 bases). The read gets to within 1 residue of the CDR3 end, and the germline J gene fills in the rest. V dropped 5 bases and J dropped 0 bases, with 7 bases sitting between them. CDR3 length equals 13 residues. Germline CDR1 is MSHET and CDR2 is SYDVDS.

Only a few counts were recorded for this clone. Genes and germline come from the mouse. The read finishes 1 residue shy of the CDR3 end, and the germline J gene is used to complete it. The V call is TRBV13-1, the J call TRBJ2-7, with a tentative D call TRBD1 (5 bases). This CDR3 comprises 14 residues. Trimming cost V 0 bases and J 4 bases, with 11 bases left between them. Looked up from germline, CDR1 is NSHNY and CDR2 is SYGAGN. Partial CDR3 DNA: TGTGCCAGCAGTGATGCAGGGTCTGCTTATGAACAGTAC. Translated: CASSDAGSAYEQY. The complete CDR3 protein is CASSDAGSAYEQYF.

As to this clone: These gene names are mouse names. CDR3 residues: CASNRTNSDYTF. The CDR3 bases that were read are TGTGCCAGCAACAGGACAAACTCCGACTACACC. The chain links TRBV19 to TRBJ1-2; TRBD1 is a possible D gene (5 bases). The read ends 1 residue shy of where the CDR3 ends; the end is completed using the germline J gene. V was clipped by 6 bases and J by 0 bases, with 6 bases between them. CDR3 length equals 12 residues. Germline V gene data show CDR1 as FNHDT and CDR2 as SITEND (reference sequence).

On this clone itself: Germline and genes: mouse. The observed sequence ends 1 residue before the CDR3 terminus, with the missing tail filled in from the germline J gene. The rearrangement links TRBV1 to TRBJ2-7; D perhaps matches TRBD2 (5 bases). CDR3 length: 13 residues. Germline-derived CDR1 and CDR2 are NSQYPW and LRSPGD (reference sequence). V was clipped by 3 bases and J by 0 bases, with 6 bases between them. The CDR3 loop is CTCSAGDSYEQYF. The CDR3 bases that were read are TGCACCTGCAGTGCTGGGGACTCCTATGAACAGTAC.

Remarks on this clone: These gene names are mouse names. The read gets to within 1 residue of the CDR3 end, and the germline J gene fills in the rest. V and J are TRBV13-2 and TRBJ1-4; 8 bases line up with TRBD1. The CDR3 covers 18 residues. V trimming: 0 bases; J trimming: 4 bases; junction bases outside the gene matches: 11. From germline, CDR1 is NNHNN and CDR2 SYGAGS (reference sequence). CDR3 residues: CASGDGGRTGRGNERLFF. CDR3 DNA (partial): TGTGCCAGCGGTGATGGGGGCCGGACAGGGAGGGGCAACGAAAGATTATTT.